This T cell receptor beta chain was sequenced during a study of early T cells in non-severe SARS-CoV-2 infection. Trimming pared 10 bases from V and 3 bases from J, leaving 6 bases between. Looked up from germline, CDR1 is ENHRY and CDR2 is SYGVKD. The CDR3 length is 10 residues. TCRdb reanalysed the 5' RACE reads using MiXCR and keeps one entry per CDR3 protein. This sample has about 60,000 distinct CDR3 sequences, with around 6% found just once. V gene TRBV10-3 combines with J gene TRBJ1-1; D unresolved. Sequencing input: whole blood. This clonotype was sampled from an adult who was a healthcare worker with PCR-confirmed SARS-CoV-2 infection or an uninfected control (not recorded which). The CDR3 DNA follows: TGTGCCACGCGGGACACTGAAGCTTTCTTT. Protein sequence: CATRDTEAFF.